The 5 T cell receptor beta chains below come from one sample, sequenced in a study of T cells after yellow fever vaccination. TCRdb used MiXCR to reprocess the 5' RACE reads, holding one entry per CDR3 protein. The data hold around 340,000 distinct CDR3 sequences, with approximately 9% observed a single time. Material: PBMCs, obtained on the day of the first yellow fever vaccination. The receptors were sampled from a man younger than 35 who received the YFV17D yellow fever vaccine.

The chain has TRBV4-1 and TRBJ1-1; D perhaps matches TRBD1 (5 bases). Germline CDR1 is MGHRA and CDR2 is YSYEKL. Trimming cost V 2 bases and J 5 bases, with 15 bases left between them. The CDR3 covers 15 residues. The DNA for the CDR3 is TGCGCCAGCAGCCAAAATATCCAGGGAGGAACTGAAGCTTTCTTT. Protein product: CASSQNIQGGTEAFF.

At least ten counts were recorded for this clonotype. The gene calls are TRBV5-1 and TRBJ2-1; no clear D. Deletions cut 2 bases from V and 0 bases from J, with 12 bases between. Germline lookup yields CDR1 SGHRS and CDR2 YFSETQ. This CDR3 is built from 16 residues. The CDR3 DNA sequence: TGCGCCAGCAGCTTAGTCGGGTCGAGCTCCTACAATGAGCAGTTCTTC. Its protein is CASSLVGSSSYNEQFF.

J is TRBJ2-2 and V is TRBV7-6; 8 bases agree with TRBD2. CDR1 is SGHVS and CDR2 is FNYEAQ in the germline V gene. The CDR3 has 17 residues. Trimming at V came to 4 bases and at J to 2 bases, leaving 9 bases not matched to a gene. In nucleotides, the CDR3 is TGTGCCAGCAGCTCAGGACAGCGGGGGTTTAACACCGGGGAGCTGTTTTTT. Its translation: CASSSGQRGFNTGELFF.

There are a few counts of this clonotype. The rearrangement uses TRBV4-1 and TRBJ2-1; possibly TRBD2 for D (6 bases). CDR1 is MGHRA, CDR2 YSYEKL, per germline. The V end lost 3 bases, the J end lost 0 bases, and 12 bases lay between the germline ends. The CDR3 runs to 16 residues. The CDR3 nucleotides are TGCGCCAGCAGCCATCACGGGGGTAGCTCCTACAATGAGCAGTTCTTC. The encoded protein is CASSHHGGSSYNEQFF.

This clonotype has ten or more counts. The chain is built from TRBV6-1 and TRBJ1-1, with no clear D. CDR1 is MNHNS, CDR2 SASEGT, per germline. The CDR3 totals 15 residues. Trimming took off 6 bases at V and 5 bases at J, with 19 bases between the two ends. CDR3 DNA sequence: TGTGCCAGCAGCTTCGTCAGGTCCGGGAGAACTGAAGCTTTCTTT. Protein: CASSFVRSGRTEAFF.